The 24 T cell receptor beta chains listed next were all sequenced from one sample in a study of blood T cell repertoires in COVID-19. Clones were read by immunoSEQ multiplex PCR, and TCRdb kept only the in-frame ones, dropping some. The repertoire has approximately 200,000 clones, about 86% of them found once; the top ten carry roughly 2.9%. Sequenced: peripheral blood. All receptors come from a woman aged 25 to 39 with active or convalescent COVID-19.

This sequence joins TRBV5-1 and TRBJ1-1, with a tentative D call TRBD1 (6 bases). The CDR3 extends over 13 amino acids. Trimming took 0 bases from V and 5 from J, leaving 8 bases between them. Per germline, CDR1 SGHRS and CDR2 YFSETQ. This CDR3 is CASSLGQETEAFF. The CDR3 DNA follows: TGCGCCAGCAGCTTGGGACAGGAGACTGAAGCTTTCTTT.

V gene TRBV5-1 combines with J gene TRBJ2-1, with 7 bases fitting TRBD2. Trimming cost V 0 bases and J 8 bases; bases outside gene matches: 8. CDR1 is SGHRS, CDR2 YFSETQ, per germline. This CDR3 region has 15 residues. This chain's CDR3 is CASSLARGRGDEQFF. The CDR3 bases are TGCGCCAGCAGCTTGGCTCGCGGGAGAGGCGATGAGCAGTTCTTC.

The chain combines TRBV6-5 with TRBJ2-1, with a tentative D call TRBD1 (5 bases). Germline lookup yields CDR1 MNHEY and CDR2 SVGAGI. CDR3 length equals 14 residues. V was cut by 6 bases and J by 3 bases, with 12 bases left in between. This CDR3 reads CASRTGQSYNEQFF. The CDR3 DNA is TGTGCCAGCAGGACTGGACAAAGCTACAATGAGCAGTTCTTC.

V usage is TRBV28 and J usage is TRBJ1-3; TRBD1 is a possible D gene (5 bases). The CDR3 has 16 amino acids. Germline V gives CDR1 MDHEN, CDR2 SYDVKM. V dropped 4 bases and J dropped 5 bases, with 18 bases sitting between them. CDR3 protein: CASSSPRGGGRNTIYF. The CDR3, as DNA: TGTGCCAGCAGTTCCCCTCGGGGGGGAGGTAGAAACACCATATATTTT. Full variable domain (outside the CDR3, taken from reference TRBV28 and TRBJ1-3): DVKVTQSSRYLVKRTGEKVFLECVQDMDHENMFWYRQDPGLGLRLIYFSYDVKMKEKGDIPEGYSVSREKKERFSLILESASTNQTSMYLCASSSPRGGGRNTIYFGEGSWLTVV.

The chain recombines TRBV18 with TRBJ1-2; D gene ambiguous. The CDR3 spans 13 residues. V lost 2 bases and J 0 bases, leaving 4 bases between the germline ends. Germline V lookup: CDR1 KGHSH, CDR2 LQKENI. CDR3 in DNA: TGTGCCAGCTCACCATCATCTAACTATGGCTACACCTTC. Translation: CASSPSSNYGYTF.

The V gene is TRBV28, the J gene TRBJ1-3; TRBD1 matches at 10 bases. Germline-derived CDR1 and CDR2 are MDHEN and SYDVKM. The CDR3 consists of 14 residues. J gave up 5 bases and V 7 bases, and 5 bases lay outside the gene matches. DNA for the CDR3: TGTGCCAGCACCGAGACAGGGGGCCGAAACACCATATATTTT. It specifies CASTETGGRNTIYF.

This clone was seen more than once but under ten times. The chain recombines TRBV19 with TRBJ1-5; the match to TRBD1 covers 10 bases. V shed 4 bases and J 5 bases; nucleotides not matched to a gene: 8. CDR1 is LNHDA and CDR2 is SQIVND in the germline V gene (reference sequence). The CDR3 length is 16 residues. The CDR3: CASSTFSTGGDQPQHF. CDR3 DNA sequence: TGTGCCAGTAGTACCTTCTCGACAGGGGGCGATCAGCCCCAGCATTTT.

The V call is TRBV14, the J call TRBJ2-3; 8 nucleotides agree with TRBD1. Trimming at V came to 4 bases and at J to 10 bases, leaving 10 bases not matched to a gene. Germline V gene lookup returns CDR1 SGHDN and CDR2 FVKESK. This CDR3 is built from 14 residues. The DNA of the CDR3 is TGTGCCAGCAGCCCAGGGGACAGGTTTTGGGCGCAGTATTTT. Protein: CASSPGDRFWAQYF. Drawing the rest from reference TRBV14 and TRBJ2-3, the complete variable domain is EAGVTQFPSHSVIEKGQTVTLRCDPISGHDNLYWYRRVMGKEIKFLLHFVKESKQDESGMPNNRFLAERTGGTYSTLKVQPAELEDSGVYFCASSPGDRFWAQYFGPGTRLTVL.

CDR3 in DNA: TGTGCCTGGAGTTTTGACAGGGGCGGTATCAATGAGCAGTTCTTC. Its protein is CAWSFDRGGINEQFF. The gene calls are TRBV30 and TRBJ2-1, with TRBD1 identical over 8 bases. The V gene's germline CDR1 is GTSNPN and CDR2 SVGIG (reference sequence). The V gene end was trimmed by 2 bases and the J gene end by 6 bases; junction bases not matched to a gene: 9. This CDR3 has 15 amino acids.

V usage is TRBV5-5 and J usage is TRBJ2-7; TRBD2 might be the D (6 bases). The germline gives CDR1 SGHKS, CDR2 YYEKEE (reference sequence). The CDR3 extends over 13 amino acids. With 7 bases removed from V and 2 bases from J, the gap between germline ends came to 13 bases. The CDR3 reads CASARPGAYEQYF. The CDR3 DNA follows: TGTGCCAGCGCCAGGCCGGGGGCCTACGAGCAGTACTTC.

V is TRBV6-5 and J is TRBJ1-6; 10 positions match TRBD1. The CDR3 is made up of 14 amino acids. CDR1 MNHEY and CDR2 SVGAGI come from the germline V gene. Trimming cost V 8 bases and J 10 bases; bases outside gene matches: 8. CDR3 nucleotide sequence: TGTGCCAGCCACCGGGACAGGGGAGGATCACCCCTCCACTTT. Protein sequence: CASHRDRGGSPLHF.

The CDR3 loop reads CASSDREALRGQYF. In DNA form, the CDR3 reads TGTGCCAGCAGTGACAGAGAAGCGCTACGAGGGCAGTACTTC. V usage is TRBV25-1 and J usage is TRBJ2-7; D is unresolved. The CDR3 consists of 14 residues. Per the germline V gene, CDR1 is MGHDK and CDR2 is SYGVNS. The V end lost 3 bases, the J end lost 9 bases, and 18 bases lay between the germline ends.

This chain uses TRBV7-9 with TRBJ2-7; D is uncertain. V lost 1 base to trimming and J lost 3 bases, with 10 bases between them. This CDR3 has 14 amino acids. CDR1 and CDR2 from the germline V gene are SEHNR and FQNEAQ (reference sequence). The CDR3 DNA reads TGTGCCAGCAGCTTAGGAGGAAGAGACTACGAGCAGTACTTC. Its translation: CASSLGGRDYEQYF.

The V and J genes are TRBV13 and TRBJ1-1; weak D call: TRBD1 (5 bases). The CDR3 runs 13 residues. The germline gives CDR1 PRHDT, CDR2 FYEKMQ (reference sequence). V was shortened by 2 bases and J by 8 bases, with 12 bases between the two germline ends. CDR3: CASSLQERTEAFF. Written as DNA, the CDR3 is TGTGCCAGCAGCTTACAGGAAAGGACAGAAGCTTTCTTT. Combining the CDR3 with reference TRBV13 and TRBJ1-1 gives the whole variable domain AAGVIQSPRHLIKEKRETATLKCYPIPRHDTVYWYQQGPGQDPQFLISFYEKMQSDKGSIPDRFSAQQFSDYHSELNMSSLELGDSALYFCASSLQERTEAFFGQGTRLTVV.

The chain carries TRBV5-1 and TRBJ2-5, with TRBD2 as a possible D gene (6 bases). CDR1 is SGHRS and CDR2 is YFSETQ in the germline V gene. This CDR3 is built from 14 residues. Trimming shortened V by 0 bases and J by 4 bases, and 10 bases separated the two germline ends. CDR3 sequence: CASSLAGVRETQYF. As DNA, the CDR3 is TGCGCCAGCAGCTTGGCGGGAGTAAGAGAGACCCAGTACTTC.

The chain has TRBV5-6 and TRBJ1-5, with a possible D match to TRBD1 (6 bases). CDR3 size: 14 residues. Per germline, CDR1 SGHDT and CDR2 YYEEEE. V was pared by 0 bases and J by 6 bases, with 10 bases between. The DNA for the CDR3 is TGTGCCAGCAGCTTGGCGGGGGGCCGTCAGCCCCAGCATTTT. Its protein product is CASSLAGGRQPQHF.

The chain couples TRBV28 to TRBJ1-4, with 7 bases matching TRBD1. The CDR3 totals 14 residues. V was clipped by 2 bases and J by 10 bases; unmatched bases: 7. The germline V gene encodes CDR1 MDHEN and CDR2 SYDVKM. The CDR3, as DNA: TGTGCCAGCAGTTTACACAAGACAGGGACAAAACTGTTTTTT. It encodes CASSLHKTGTKLFF.

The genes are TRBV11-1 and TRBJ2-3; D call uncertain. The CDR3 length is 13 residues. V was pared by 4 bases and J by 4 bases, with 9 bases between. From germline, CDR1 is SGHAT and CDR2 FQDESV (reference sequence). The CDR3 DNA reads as TGTGCCAGCAGCTCGCTGACTGCAGATACGCAGTATTTT. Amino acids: CASSSLTADTQYF.

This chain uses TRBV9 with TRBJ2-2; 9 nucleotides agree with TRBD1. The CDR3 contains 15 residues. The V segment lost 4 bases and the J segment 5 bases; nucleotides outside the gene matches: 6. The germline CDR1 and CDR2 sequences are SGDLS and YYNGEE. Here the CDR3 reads CASSPRQGVTGELFF. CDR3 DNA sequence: TGTGCCAGCAGCCCTCGACAGGGGGTGACCGGGGAGCTGTTTTTT.

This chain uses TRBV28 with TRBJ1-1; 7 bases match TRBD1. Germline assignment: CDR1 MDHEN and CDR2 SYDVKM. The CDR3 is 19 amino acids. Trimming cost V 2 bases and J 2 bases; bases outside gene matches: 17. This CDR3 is CASSLRRDRQGILNTEAFF. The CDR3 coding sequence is TGTGCCAGCAGTTTAAGGCGGGACAGACAGGGAATACTTAACACTGAAGCTTTCTTT.

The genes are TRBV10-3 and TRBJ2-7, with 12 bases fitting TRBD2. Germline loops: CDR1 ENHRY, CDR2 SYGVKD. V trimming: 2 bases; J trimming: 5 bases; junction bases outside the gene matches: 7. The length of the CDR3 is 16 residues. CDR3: CAISEPRWTSGDEQYF. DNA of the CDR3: TGTGCCATCAGTGAGCCCCGCTGGACTAGCGGGGACGAGCAGTACTTC.

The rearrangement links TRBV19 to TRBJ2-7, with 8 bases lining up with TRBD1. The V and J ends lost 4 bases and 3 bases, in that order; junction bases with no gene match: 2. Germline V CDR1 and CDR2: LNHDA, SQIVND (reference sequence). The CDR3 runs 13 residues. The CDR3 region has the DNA TGTGCCAGTAGTACAGGACAGGGCTACGAGCAGTACTTC. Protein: CASSTGQGYEQYF.

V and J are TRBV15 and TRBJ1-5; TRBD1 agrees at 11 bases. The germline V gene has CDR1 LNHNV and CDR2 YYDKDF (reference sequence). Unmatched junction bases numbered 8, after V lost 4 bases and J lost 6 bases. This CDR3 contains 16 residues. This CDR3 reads CATSISRTGGGQPQHF. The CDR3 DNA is TGTGCCACCAGCATCTCTCGGACAGGGGGCGGTCAGCCCCAGCATTTT.

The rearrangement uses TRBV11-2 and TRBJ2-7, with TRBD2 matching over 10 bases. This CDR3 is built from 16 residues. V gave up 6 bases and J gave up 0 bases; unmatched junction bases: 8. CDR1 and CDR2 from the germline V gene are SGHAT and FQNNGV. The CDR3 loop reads CASRTIGTSDSYEQYF. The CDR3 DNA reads TGTGCCAGCAGGACTATTGGGACTAGCGACTCCTACGAGCAGTACTTC.